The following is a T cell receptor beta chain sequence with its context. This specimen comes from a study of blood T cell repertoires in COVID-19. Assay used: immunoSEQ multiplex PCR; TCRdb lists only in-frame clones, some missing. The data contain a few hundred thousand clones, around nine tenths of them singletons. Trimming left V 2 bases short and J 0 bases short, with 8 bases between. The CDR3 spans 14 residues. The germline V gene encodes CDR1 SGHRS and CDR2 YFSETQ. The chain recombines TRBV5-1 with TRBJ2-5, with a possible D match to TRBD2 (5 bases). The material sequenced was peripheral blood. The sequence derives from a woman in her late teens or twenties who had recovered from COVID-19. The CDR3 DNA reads TGCGCCAGCAGCTTAACGGGGAACCAAGAGACCCAGTACTTC. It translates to CASSLTGNQETQYF.